A selection of T cell receptor beta chains follows, all from one sample in a study of cytomegalovirus exposure and HLA in healthy donors. Clones were read by immunoSEQ multiplex PCR, and TCRdb kept only the in-frame ones, dropping some. The sample consists of hundreds of thousands of clones, 86% of them appearing once. The specimen sequenced was PBMCs. These receptors all stem from a woman aged 18-29 years in good health and CMV-seronegative. The CDR3 runs from the conserved cysteine through the conserved F or W. D genes are given only for firm matches. A clone size is listed for some rows: how often the clone was seen (once, few, many), or a class if it is expanded.

>TRBD1|NA|TRBV9|TRBJ1-1|15
TGTGCCAGCAGCGCTGGGACAGGGGGTGACACTGAAGCTTTCTTT
CASSAGTGGDTEAFF
>TRBD2|NA|TRBV5-6|TRBJ2-3|16
TGTGCCAGCAGCTCCTTCCTAGCGGGGGCCGGAGATACGCAGTATTTT
CASSSFLAGAGDTQYF
>NA|once|TRBV15|TRBJ2-6|14
TGTGCCACCAGCTACGACACCGGGGCCAACGTCCTGACTTTC
CATSYDTGANVLTF
>NA|NA|TRBV27|TRBJ2-7|16
TGTGCCAGCAGTTTAAGAGGGTACAGTAGCTCCTACGAGCAGTACTTC
CASSLRGYSSSYEQYF
>TRBD1|once|TRBV7-8|TRBJ1-2|15
TGTGCCAGCAGTTCGACAGGGGGCTCAAACTATGGCTACACCTTC
CASSSTGGSNYGYTF
>NA|NA|TRBV10-3|TRBJ1-1|15
TGTGCCATCAGTGATCCGGGTTTTCAGTTATCTGAAGCTTTCTTT
CAISDPGFQLSEAFF
>NA|NA|TRBV4-1|TRBJ1-1|13
TGCGCCACTCAAGGGAGGGAGTGGACTGAAGCTTTCTTT
CATQGREWTEAFF
>NA|NA|TRBV6-5|TRBJ2-2|14
TGTGCCAGCAGAGGGGTTACGGACACCGGGGAGCTGTTTTTT
CASRGVTDTGELFF
>NA|NA|TRBV4-1|TRBJ2-7|12
TGCGCCAGCAGCGACGGAGGCTACGAGCAGTACTTC
CASSDGGYEQYF
>NA|NA|TRBV7-2|TRBJ2-7|19
TGTGCCAGCAGCAATTTGGGTTCTGGGGAAGGGAGATGGATATACGAGCAGTACTTC
CASSNLGSGEGRWIYEQYF
>NA|few|TRBV2|TRBJ1-5|13
TGTGCCAGCAGCCGGGACTCATATCAGCCCCAGCATTTT
CASSRDSYQPQHF
>TRBD2|few|TRBV6-7|TRBJ2-1|14
TGTGCCAGCACCAGCGGGAGCTCCTACAATGAGCAGTTCTTC
CASTSGSSYNEQFF
>NA|few|TRBV5-1|TRBJ1-2|14
TGCGCCAGCAGCTTTCCGGCAGGTAACTATGGCTACACCTTC
CASSFPAGNYGYTF